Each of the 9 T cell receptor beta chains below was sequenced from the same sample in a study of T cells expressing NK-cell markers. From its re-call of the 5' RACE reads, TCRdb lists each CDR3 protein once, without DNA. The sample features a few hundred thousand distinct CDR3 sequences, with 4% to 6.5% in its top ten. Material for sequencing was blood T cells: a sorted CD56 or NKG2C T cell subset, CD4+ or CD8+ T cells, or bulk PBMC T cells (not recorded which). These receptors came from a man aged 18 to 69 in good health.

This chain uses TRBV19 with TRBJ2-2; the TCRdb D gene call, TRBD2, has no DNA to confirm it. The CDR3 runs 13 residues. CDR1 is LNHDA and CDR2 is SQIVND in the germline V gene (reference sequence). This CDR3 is CASKGLNTGELFF.

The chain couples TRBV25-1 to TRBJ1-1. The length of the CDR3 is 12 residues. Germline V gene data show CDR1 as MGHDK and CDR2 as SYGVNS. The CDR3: CARGGKVTEAFF.

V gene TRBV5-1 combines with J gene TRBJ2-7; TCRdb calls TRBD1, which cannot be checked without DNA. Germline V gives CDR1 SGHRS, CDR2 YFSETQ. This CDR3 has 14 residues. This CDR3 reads CASSPDREVNEQYF.

The chain's CDR3 is CASSDSKLVAPYGYTF. The chain uses TRBV6-4 and TRBJ1-2; TCRdb indicates TRBD1, and absent DNA this call remains unverified. This CDR3 is built from 16 residues. The germline V gene has CDR1 MRHNA and CDR2 SNTAGT.

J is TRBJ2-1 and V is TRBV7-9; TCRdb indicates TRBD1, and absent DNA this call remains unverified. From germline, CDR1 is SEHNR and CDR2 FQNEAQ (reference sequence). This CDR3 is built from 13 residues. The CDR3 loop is CASSLVPINEQFF.

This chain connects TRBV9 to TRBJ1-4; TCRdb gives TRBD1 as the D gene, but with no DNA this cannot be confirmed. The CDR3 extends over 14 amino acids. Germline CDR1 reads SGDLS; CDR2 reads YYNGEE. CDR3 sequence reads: CASSPGGPGEKLFF.

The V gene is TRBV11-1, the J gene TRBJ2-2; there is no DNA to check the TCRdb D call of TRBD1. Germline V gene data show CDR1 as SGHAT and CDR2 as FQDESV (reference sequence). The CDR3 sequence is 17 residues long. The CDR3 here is CASSLRGTTTRTGELFF.

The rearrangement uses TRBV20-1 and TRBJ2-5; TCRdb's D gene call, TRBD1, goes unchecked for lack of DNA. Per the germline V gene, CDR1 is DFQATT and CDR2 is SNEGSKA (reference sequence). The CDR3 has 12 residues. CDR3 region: CSALKRGLAQYF.

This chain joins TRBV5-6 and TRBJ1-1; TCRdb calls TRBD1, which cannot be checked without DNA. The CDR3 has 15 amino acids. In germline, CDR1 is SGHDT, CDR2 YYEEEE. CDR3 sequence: CASSVGDLRSTEAFF.